This T cell receptor (beta chain) was recovered during a study of OX40 agonist ivuxolimab in advanced cancers. Study-wide context: Ivuxolimab was a fully human IgG2 agonistic monoclonal antibody targeting the costimulatory receptor OX40 (CD134). Intravenous ivuxolimab was administered to patients every 2 weeks at six dose levels: 0.01, 0.1, 0.3, 1.5, 3 and 10 mg/kg. Among the roughly 50 dose-escalation patients, about 19 had hepatocellular carcinoma, approximately 15 melanoma, 9 renal cell carcinoma and 9 head and neck cancer. In the dose-escalation cohort, around four fifths of patients were male, and the mean age was approximately 64 years, with a range of about 23 to 85. Prior anti-PD-1, anti-PD-L1 or anti-CTLA-4 therapy was permitted, and 30% to 45% of dose-escalation patients had received checkpoint inhibitors. Three dose-escalation patients achieved partial responses, one with hepatocellular carcinoma and two with cutaneous melanoma. The point of sequencing TCRbeta in the periphery was to test whether ivuxolimab changed TCR sequence diversity and drove clonal T-cell expansion. The paper describes the monotherapy dose-escalation part (N ≈ 52 patients) of the phase I trial of ivuxolimab. Study-wide findings and limitations: The antigen specificity of the clonally expanded peripheral T cells was not determined. Low levels of normalized T-cell clonal expansion were also seen in some nonresponding patients. At doses of 0.1 to 3.0 mg/kg, clonal expansion of both CD4+ and CD8+ T cells in blood was seen between baseline and week 6. After ivuxolimab, more expanded clones were found on average in CD8+ T cells than in CD4+ T cells. In partial responders in the 0.1-3.0 mg/kg groups, normalized peripheral clonal expansion was found to be among the lowest, especially among CD8+ T cells.

For sequencing of the TCRbeta CDR3 region, genomic DNA was extracted from the sorted cells. TCRbeta CDR3 regions were sequenced using the immunoSEQ Assay. As stored in TCRdb, this immuneACCESS dataset retains in-frame rearrangements with V and J assigned. A fraction of the clones does not appear; measured against another copy, unresolved V genes explain less than half of the discrepancy, and the remainder lacks a known reason. This sample is represented by 65,000 or so clones; about nine tenths of them were singletons. The ten most abundant clones make up approximately 3% of the sample. A distance of 12 bases separates the germline ends of V and J, which lose 2 bases and 8 bases respectively. CDR3 length: 12 amino acids, cysteine to phenylalanine. Only the CDR3 portion is preserved as DNA: 36 bases, with reading frame beginning at the first base. Per the germline V gene (reference sequence), GTSNPN is the CDR1 and SVGIG is the CDR2.

The trial excluded patients who had a history of autoimmune disease or who were on systemic immunosuppression. In every dose cohort, peripheral blood was drawn for TCR sequencing at baseline, cycle 4 day 1, and cycle 7 day 1. The samples were taken from a phase I, first-in-human, multicenter, open-label dose-escalation trial of ivuxolimab. Adults with locally advanced or metastatic melanoma, renal cell, hepatocellular, or head and neck squamous cell carcinoma were enrolled in the trial. Before TCR sequencing, CD4+ T cells and CD8+ T cells from peripheral blood were sorted into separate populations. About this clone: Its binding antigen is unknown. Nothing much larger sits one base from this clone, and base qualities are not available.

Recombination connected TRBV30 to TRBJ1-1; 5 matching bases give a weak D call of TRBD1. The TCR originated in an adult with an advanced solid tumor such as melanoma, head and neck, liver or kidney cancer. Sequences were derived from CD4+ or CD8+ T cells sorted from blood, sampled in a trial of the OX40 agonist ivuxolimab. The CDR3 protein sequence reads: CAWSRYGGEAFF. The nucleotide sequence is TGTGCCTGGAGTAGGTATGGGGGGGAAGCTTTCTTT.